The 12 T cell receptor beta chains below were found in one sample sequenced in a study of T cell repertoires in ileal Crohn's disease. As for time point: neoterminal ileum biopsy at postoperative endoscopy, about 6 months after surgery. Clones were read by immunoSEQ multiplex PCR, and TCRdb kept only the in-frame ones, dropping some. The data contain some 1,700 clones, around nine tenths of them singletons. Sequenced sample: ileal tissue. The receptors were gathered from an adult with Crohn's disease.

The CDR3 region is CASSFGRGGEKLFF. CDR3 DNA: TGTGCCAGCAGTTTCGGCAGGGGAGGTGAAAAACTGTTTTTT. The chain uses TRBV28 and TRBJ1-4, with D maybe TRBD1 (6 bases). V was clipped by 3 bases and J by 7 bases, with 12 bases between them. The V gene's germline CDR1 is MDHEN and CDR2 SYDVKM. The CDR3 runs 14 residues. The whole variable domain, remainder taken from reference TRBV28 and TRBJ1-4, is DVKVTQSSRYLVKRTGEKVFLECVQDMDHENMFWYRQDPGLGLRLIYFSYDVKMKEKGDIPEGYSVSREKKERFSLILESASTNQTSMYLCASSFGRGGEKLFFGSGTQLSVL.

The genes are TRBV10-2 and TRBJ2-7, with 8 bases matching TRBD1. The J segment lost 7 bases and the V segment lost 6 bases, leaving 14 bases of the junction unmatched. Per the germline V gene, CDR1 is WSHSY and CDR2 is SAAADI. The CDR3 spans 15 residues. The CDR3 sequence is CASRLTGAPPGEQYV. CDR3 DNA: TGCGCCAGCAGACTGACAGGGGCTCCCCCTGGGGAGCAGTACGTC.

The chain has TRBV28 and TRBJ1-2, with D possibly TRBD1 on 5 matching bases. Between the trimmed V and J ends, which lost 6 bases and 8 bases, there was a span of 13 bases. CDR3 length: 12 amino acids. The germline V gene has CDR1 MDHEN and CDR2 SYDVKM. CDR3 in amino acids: CASRTGAGGYTF. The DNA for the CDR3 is TGTGCCAGCAGGACCGGGGCTGGCGGCTACACCTTC.

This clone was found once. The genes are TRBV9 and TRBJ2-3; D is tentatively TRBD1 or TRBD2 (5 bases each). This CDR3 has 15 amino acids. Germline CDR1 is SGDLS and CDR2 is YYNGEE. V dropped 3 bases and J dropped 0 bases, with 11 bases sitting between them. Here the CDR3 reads CASSGSRDSTDTQYF. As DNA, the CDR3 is TGTGCCAGCAGCGGTTCCCGGGACAGCACAGATACGCAGTATTTT.

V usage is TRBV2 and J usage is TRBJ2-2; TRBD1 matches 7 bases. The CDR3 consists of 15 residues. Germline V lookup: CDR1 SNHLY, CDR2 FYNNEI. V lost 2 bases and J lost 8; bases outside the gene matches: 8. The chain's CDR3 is CASSERAGGTGELFF. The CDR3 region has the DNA TGTGCCAGCAGTGAAAGGGCAGGGGGTACGGGGGAGCTGTTTTTT.

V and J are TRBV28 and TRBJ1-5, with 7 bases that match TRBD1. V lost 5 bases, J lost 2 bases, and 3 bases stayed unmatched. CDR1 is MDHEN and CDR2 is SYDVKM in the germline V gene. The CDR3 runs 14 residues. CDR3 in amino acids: CASSPGQGNQPQHF. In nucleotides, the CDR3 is TGTGCCAGCAGTCCTGGACAGGGCAATCAGCCCCAGCATTTT.

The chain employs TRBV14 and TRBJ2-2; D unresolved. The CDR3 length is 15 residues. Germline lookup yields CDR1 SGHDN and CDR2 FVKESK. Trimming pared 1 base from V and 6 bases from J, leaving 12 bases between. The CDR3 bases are TGTGCCAGCAGCCAAGCTTGGATTGGGGCCGGGGAGCTGTTTTTT. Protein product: CASSQAWIGAGELFF.

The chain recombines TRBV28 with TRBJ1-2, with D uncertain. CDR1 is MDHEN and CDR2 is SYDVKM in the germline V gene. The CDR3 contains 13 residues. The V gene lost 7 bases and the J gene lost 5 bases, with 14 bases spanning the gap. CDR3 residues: CASTSGENYGYTF. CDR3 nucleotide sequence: TGTGCCAGCACTTCTGGCGAGAATTATGGCTACACCTTC.

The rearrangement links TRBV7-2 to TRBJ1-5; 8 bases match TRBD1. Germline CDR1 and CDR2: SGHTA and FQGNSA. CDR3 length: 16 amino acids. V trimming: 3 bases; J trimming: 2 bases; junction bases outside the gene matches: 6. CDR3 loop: CASSFGDRGRNQPQHF. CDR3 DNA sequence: TGTGCCAGCAGCTTTGGAGACAGGGGCCGCAATCAGCCCCAGCATTTT. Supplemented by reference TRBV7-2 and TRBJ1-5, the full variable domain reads GAGVSQSPSNKVTEKGKDVELRCDPISGHTALYWYRQSLGQGLEFLIYFQGNSAPDKSGLPSDRFSAERTGGSVSTLTIQRTQQEDSAVYLCASSFGDRGRNQPQHFGDGTRLSIL.

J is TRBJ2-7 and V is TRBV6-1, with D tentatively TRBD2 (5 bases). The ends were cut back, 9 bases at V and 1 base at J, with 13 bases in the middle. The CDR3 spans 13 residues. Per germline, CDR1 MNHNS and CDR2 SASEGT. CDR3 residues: CASGLGSSYEQYV. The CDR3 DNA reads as TGTGCCAGTGGGTTGGGGAGTTCCTACGAGCAGTACGTC.

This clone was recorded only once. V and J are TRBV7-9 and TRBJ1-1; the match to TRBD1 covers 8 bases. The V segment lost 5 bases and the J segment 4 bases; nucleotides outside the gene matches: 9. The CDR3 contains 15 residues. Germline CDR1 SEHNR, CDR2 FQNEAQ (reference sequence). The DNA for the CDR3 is TGTGCCAGCAGCCACCCAGGGGGCGGGATCACTGAAGCTTTCTTT. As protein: CASSHPGGGITEAFF.

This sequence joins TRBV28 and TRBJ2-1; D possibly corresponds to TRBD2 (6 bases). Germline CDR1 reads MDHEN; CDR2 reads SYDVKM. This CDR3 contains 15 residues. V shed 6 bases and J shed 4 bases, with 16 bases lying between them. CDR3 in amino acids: CASSPWRETYNEQFF. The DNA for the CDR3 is TGTGCCAGCAGCCCTTGGCGGGAAACATACAATGAGCAGTTCTTC.